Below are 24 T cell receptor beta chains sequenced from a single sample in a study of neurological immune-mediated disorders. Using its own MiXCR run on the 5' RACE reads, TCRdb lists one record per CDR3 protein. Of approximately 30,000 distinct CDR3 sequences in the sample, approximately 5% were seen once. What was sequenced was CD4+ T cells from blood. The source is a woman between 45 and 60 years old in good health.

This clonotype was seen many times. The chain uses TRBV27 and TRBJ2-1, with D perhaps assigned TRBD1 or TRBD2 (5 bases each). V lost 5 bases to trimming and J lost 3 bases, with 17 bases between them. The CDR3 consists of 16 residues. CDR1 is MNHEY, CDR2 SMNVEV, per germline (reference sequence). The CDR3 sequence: CASSLRGDLGYNEQFF. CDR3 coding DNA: TGTGCCAGCAGTCTCCGAGGGGACCTGGGCTACAATGAGCAGTTCTTC.

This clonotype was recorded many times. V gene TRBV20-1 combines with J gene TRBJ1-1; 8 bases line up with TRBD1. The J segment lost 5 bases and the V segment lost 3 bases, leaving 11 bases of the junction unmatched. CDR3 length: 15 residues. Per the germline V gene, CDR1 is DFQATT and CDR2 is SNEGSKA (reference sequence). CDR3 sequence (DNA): TGCAGTGCTAGGGCGATGACAGGGGTAGAAACTGAAGCTTTCTTT. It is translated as CSARAMTGVETEAFF.

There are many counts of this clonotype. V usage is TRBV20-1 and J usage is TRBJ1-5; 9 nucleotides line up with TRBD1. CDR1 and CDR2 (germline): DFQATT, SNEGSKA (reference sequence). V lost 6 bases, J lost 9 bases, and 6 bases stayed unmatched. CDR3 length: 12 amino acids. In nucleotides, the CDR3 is TGCAGTGCCGGACAGGGGCGGCGGCCCCAGCATTTT. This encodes CSAGQGRRPQHF.

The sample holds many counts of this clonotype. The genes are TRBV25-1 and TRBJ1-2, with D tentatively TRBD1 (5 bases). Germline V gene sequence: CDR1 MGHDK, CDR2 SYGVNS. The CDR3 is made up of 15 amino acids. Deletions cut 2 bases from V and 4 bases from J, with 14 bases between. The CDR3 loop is CASSERAGFGYGYTF. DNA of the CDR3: TGTGCCAGCAGTGAAAGGGCAGGGTTTGGCTATGGCTACACCTTC.

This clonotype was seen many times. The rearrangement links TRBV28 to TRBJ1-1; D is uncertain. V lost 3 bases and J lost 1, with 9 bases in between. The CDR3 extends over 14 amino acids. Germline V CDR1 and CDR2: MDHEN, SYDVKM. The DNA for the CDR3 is TGTGCCAGCAGTTTGGGCAGATCGAACACTGAAGCTTTCTTT. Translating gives CASSLGRSNTEAFF.

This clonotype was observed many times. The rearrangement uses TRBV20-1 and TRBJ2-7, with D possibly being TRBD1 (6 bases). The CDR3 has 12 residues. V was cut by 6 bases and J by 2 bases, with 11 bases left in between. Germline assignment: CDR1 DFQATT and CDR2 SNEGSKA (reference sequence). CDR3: CSASRDTYEQYF. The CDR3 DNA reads TGCAGTGCCTCCCGGGACACCTACGAGCAGTACTTC.

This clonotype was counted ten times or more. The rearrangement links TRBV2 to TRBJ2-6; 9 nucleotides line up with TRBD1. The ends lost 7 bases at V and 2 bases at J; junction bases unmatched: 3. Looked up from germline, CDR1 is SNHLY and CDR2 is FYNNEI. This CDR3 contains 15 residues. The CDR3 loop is CASTDRGPGANVLTF. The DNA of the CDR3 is TGTGCCAGCACGGACAGGGGTCCTGGGGCCAACGTCCTGACTTTC.

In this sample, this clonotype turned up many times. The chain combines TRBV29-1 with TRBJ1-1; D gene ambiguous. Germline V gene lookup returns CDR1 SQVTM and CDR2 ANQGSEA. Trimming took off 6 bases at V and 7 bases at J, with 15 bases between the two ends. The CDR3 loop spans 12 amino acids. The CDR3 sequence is CSVFGQTNEAFF. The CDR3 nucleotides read TGCAGCGTATTCGGGCAGACAAATGAAGCTTTCTTT. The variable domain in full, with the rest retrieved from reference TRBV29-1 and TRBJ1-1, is SAVISQKPSRDICQRGTSLTIQCQVDSQVTMMFWYRQQPGQSLTLIATANQGSEATYESGFVIDKFPISRPNLTFSTLTVSNMSPEDSSIYLCSVFGQTNEAFFGQGTRLTVV.

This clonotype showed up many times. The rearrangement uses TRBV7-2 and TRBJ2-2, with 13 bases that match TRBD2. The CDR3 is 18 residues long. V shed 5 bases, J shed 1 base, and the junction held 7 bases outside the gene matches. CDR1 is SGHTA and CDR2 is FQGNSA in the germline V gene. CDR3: CASSKRTSGGQNTGELFF. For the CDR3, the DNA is TGTGCCAGCAGCAAACGGACTAGCGGGGGCCAGAACACCGGGGAGCTGTTTTTT.

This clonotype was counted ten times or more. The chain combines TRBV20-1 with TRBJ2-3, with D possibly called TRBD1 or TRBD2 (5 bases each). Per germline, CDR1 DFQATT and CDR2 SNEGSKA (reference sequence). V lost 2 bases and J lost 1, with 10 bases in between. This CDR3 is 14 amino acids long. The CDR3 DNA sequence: TGCAGTGCTAGACGACGGGACGGCACAGATACGCAGTATTTT. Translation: CSARRRDGTDTQYF.

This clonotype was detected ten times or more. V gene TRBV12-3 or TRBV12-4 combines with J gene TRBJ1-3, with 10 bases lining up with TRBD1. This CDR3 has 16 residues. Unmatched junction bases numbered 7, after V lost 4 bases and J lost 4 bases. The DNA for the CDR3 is TGTGCCAGCAGTTATCCCGGGACAGGGGCCGGAAACACCATATATTTT. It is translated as CASSYPGTGAGNTIYF.

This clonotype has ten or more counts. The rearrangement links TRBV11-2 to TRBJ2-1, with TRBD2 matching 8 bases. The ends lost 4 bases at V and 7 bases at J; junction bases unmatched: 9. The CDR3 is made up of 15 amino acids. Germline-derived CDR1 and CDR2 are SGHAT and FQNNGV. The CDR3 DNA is TGTGCCAGCAGCTCAGCGGGAGTACAGAGTAATGAGCAGTTCTTC. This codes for CASSSAGVQSNEQFF.

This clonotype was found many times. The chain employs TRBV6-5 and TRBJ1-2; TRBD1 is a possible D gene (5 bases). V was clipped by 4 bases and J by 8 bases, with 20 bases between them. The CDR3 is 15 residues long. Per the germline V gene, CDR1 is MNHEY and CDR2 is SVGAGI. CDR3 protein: CASSFTRVFSVGYTF. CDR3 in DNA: TGTGCCAGCAGTTTTACCAGGGTTTTCTCCGTAGGCTACACCTTC.

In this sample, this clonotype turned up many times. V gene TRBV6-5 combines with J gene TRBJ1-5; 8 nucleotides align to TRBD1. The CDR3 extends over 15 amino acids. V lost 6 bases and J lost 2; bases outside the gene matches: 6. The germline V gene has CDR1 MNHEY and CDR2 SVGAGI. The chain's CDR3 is CASRQDRGGNQPQHF. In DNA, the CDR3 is TGTGCCAGCAGACAAGACAGGGGTGGCAATCAGCCCCAGCATTTT.

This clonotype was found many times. The CDR3 region is CASSLGGREYNEQFF. The CDR3 DNA follows: TGTGCCAGCAGCTTAGGCGGGAGGGAATACAATGAGCAGTTCTTC. The chain uses TRBV7-6 and TRBJ2-1, with TRBD2 matching 9 bases. With V trimmed by 1 base and J by 4 bases, 2 bases remained unmatched. Germline V gives CDR1 SGHVS, CDR2 FNYEAQ. CDR3 size: 15 residues.

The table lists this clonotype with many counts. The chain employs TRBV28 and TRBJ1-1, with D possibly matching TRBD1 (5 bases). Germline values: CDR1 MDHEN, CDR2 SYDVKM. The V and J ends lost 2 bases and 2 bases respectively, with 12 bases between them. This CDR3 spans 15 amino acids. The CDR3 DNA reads TGTGCCAGCAGTTTAGAGCTGGGGGATAACACTGAAGCTTTCTTT. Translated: CASSLELGDNTEAFF. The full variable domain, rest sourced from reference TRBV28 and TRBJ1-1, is DVKVTQSSRYLVKRTGEKVFLECVQDMDHENMFWYRQDPGLGLRLIYFSYDVKMKEKGDIPEGYSVSREKKERFSLILESASTNQTSMYLCASSLELGDNTEAFFGQGTRLTVV.

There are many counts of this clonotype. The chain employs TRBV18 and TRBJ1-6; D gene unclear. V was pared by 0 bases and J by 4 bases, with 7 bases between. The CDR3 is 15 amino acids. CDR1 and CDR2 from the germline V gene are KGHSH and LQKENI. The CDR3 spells CASSPPGKYNSPLHF. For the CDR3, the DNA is TGTGCCAGCTCACCACCGGGGAAATATAATTCACCCCTCCACTTT.

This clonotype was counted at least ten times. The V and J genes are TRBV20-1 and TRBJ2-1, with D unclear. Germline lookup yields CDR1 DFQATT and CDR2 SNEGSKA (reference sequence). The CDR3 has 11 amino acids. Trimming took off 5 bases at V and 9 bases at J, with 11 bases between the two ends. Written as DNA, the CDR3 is TGCAGTGCTTTCCAGCTGGCTGAGCAGTTCTTC. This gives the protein CSAFQLAEQFF.

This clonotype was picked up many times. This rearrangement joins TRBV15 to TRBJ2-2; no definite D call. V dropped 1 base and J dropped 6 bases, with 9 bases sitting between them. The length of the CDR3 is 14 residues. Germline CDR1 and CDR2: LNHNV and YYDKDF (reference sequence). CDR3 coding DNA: TGTGCCACCAGCAGAGCCTCCGACGCCGGGGAGCTGTTTTTT. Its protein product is CATSRASDAGELFF.

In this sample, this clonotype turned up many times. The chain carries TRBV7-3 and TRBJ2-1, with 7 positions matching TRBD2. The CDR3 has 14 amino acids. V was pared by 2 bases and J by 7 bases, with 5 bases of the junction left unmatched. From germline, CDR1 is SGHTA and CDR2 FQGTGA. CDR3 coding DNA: TGTGCCAGCAGCTTATCCCTAGCGGCAAATGAGCAGTTCTTC. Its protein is CASSLSLAANEQFF.

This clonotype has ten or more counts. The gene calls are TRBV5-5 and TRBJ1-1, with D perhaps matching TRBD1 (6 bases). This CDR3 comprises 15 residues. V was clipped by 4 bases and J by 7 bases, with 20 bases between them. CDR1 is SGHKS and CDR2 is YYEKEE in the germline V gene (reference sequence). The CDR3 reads CASSQLDSPGLEAFF. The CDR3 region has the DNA TGTGCCAGCAGCCAGTTGGACAGCCCGGGTCTTGAAGCTTTCTTT.

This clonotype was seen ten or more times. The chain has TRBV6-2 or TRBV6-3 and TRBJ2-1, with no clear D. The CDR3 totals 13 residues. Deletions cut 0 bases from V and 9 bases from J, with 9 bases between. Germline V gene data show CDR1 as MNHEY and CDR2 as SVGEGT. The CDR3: CASSYSKGSEQFF. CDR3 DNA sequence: TGTGCCAGCAGTTACTCGAAGGGATCTGAGCAGTTCTTC.

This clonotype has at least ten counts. The CDR3 spells CSVLNVATNEKLFF. CDR3 bases: TGCAGTGTCCTCAATGTTGCAACTAATGAAAAACTGTTTTTT. The genes are TRBV20-1 and TRBJ1-4; D remains ambiguous. The germline gives CDR1 DFQATT, CDR2 SNEGSKA (reference sequence). There are 14 residues in the CDR3. Trimming took 7 bases from V and 0 from J, leaving 12 bases between them.

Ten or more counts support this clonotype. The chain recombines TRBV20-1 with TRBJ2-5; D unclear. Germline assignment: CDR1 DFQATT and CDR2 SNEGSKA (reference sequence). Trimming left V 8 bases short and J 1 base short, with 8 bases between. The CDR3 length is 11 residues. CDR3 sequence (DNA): TGCAGTCTCGGTGGCCAAGAGACCCAGTACTTC. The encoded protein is CSLGGQETQYF.